This is a list of T cell receptor beta chains from one sample in a study of blood T cell repertoires in COVID-19. Here immunoSEQ multiplex PCR was the method, and the copy in TCRdb shows in-frame clones only, minus some. Here the sample spans more than 150,000 clones, over 70% being singletons. Sequenced input: PBMCs or T cells enriched from blood (not recorded which). These receptors came from a man aged 50 or older who had recovered from COVID-19. CDR3s include the opening cysteine and the closing phenylalanine or tryptophan. D genes are given only for firm matches. Some rows have no size entry. The others give once, few or many, or a class for an expanded clone.

j_call,clone_size,d_call,v_call,cdr3_nt,cdr3_aa
TRBJ2-2,few,-,TRBV6-5,TGTGCCAGCAGGGCAGGCACCGGGGAGCTGTTTTTT,CASRAGTGELFF
TRBJ2-3,-,-,TRBV28,TGTGCCAGCAATGTGGCAGGGCGGACAGATACGCAGTATTTT,CASNVAGRTDTQYF
TRBJ2-1,-,TRBD1,TRBV6-5,TGTGCCAGCAGTCGGACCCCGACAGGGAACAATGAGCAGTTCTTC,CASSRTPTGNNEQFF
TRBJ2-1,once,-,TRBV5-3,TGTGCCAGAAGCCCGTCGCGGACTTTTGCGGCCTACAATGAGCAGTTCTTC,CARSPSRTFAAYNEQFF
TRBJ1-1,-,-,TRBV5-1,TGCGCCAGCAGCTTGGTAGGGGAAGTTTTCTTT,CASSLVGEVFF
TRBJ2-2,-,-,TRBV7-3,TGTGCCAGCAGCTCCCAGGGGAACACCGGGGAGCTGTTTTTT,CASSSQGNTGELFF
TRBJ2-1,-,-,TRBV6-5,TGTGCCAGCAAATCACACGGGGGAAACAATGAGCAGTTCTTC,CASKSHGGNNEQFF
TRBJ2-3,few,-,TRBV7-9,TGTGCCAGCAGCCCTCTTCTAGCGCCTATGGCGTATTTT,CASSPLLAPMAYF
TRBJ1-6,once,TRBD1,TRBV10-2,TGCGCCAGCAGAAGGGGGACAGACTATAATTCACCCCTCCACTTT,CASRRGTDYNSPLHF
TRBJ1-4,-,-,TRBV3-1/TRBV3-2,TGTGCCAGCAGCCCGGACACAACTAATGAAAAACTGTTTTTT,CASSPDTTNEKLFF
TRBJ2-1,-,-,TRBV4-2,TGTGCCAGCAGCCAAGTCGGTGCAAGCTCCTACAATGAGCAGTTCTTC,CASSQVGASSYNEQFF
TRBJ2-5,-,-,TRBV14,TGTGCCAGCAGCCAAAGACTAGGTGTGGGGACCCAAGAGACCCAGTACTTC,CASSQRLGVGTQETQYF
TRBJ2-2,-,TRBD1,TRBV19,TGTGCCAGTACTTGGACAGGGGGGTATACCGGGGAGCTGTTTTTT,CASTWTGGYTGELFF
TRBJ2-7,-,TRBD2,TRBV25-1,TGTGCCAGCAGGACTAGCGCCTCCCACGAGCAGTACTTC,CASRTSASHEQYF
TRBJ2-7,once,TRBD1,TRBV30,TGTGCCTGGAGTATGTCAGGGGGTAGGTACGAGCAGTACTTC,CAWSMSGGRYEQYF
TRBJ2-1,-,-,TRBV23-1,TGCGCCAGCAGTCAAGGGAGGTCACCTCCACCCTCCTACAATGAGCAGTTCTTC,CASSQGRSPPPSYNEQFF
TRBJ2-2,few,-,TRBV3-1/TRBV3-2,TGTGCCAGCAGCCAAGGAAGCAGGGACACCGGGGAGCTGTTTTTT,CASSQGSRDTGELFF
TRBJ1-2,-,-,TRBV6-5,TGTGCCAGCAGTCCCCAGGCAGCCACTCTCTATGGCTACACCTTC,CASSPQAATLYGYTF
TRBJ2-3,-,-,TRBV15,TGTGCCACCAGCAGAGATCCCCGACTCCTAGACACAGATACGCAGTATTTT,CATSRDPRLLDTDTQYF
TRBJ2-7,-,-,TRBV5-1,TGCGCCAGCAGCCGTACGGGAGAGGGGTACGAGCAGTACTTC,CASSRTGEGYEQYF
TRBJ1-6,once,-,TRBV5-6,TGTGCCAGCAGACCAACAGGTTCTTCACCCCTCCACTTT,CASRPTGSSPLHF
TRBJ1-1,-,TRBD1,TRBV6-2/TRBV6-3,TGTGCCAGCAGTATCGACAGGGTCAAAGCTTTCTTT,CASSIDRVKAFF
TRBJ1-1,once,TRBD1,TRBV3-1/TRBV3-2,TGTGCCAGCAGCCTGGGACAGGGGGCAGAAGCTTTCTTT,CASSLGQGAEAFF
TRBJ2-3,-,TRBD2,TRBV6-1,TGTGCCAGCAGTGAAGTAATTAGCGGGGGGGATACAGATACGCAGTATTTT,CASSEVISGGDTDTQYF
TRBJ2-7,-,TRBD1,TRBV3-1/TRBV3-2,TGTGCCAGCAGCGCACGGGACAGGCCCCGCGAGCAGTACTTC,CASSARDRPREQYF
TRBJ2-1,-,TRBD1,TRBV5-1,TGCGCCAGCAGCTCTTTAGGGACAGGGAACAATGAGCAGTTCTTC,CASSSLGTGNNEQFF
TRBJ2-1,-,-,TRBV30,TGTGCCTGGGGGCGGGCGGGGGCCTCTAGAAATGAGCAGTTCTTC,CAWGRAGASRNEQFF
TRBJ1-2,-,TRBD1,TRBV19,TGTGCCAGTAGTACTACAGGGGTAGACTATGGCTACACCTTC,CASSTTGVDYGYTF
TRBJ2-7,-,TRBD1,TRBV5-4,TGTGCCAGCAGCCGCGACAGGGGCAGCTACGAGCAGTACTTC,CASSRDRGSYEQYF
TRBJ2-7,-,-,TRBV7-9,TGTGCCAGCAGCCCCGGGGGACCCGGAAACTACGAGCAGTACTTC,CASSPGGPGNYEQYF
TRBJ2-2,-,-,TRBV10-3,TGTGCCATCAGTGAGTGGAGCGGAACCGGGGAGCTGTTTTTT,CAISEWSGTGELFF
TRBJ2-1,-,TRBD2,TRBV3-1/TRBV3-2,TGTGCCAGCAGCCCAAAGCGGCTAGCGGGGTATATCTCCTACAATGAGCAGTTCTTC,CASSPKRLAGYISYNEQFF
TRBJ1-2,-,-,TRBV12-3/TRBV12-4,TGTGCCAGCACTGTGGGGACTGAAAGATCCTTC,CASTVGTERSF
TRBJ2-4,once,-,TRBV19,TGTGCCAGTACTGCGGGCAAAGGCAAAAACATTCAGTACTTC,CASTAGKGKNIQYF
TRBJ2-2,-,-,TRBV7-8,TGTGCCAGCAGCACGGAGGTTACGAACACCGGGGAGCTGTTTTTT,CASSTEVTNTGELFF
TRBJ2-7,-,TRBD1,TRBV19,TGTGCCAGTAGTCGGGACAGAACCTACGAGCAGTACTTC,CASSRDRTYEQYF
TRBJ1-2,-,-,TRBV10-2,TGCGCCAGCTTGGACAGTTCCGACGGCTACACCTTC,CASLDSSDGYTF
TRBJ2-2,-,TRBD1,TRBV3-1/TRBV3-2,TGTGCCAGCAGCCCACACCTTCCGGGACAGGGTGTCGCCGGGGAGCTGTTTTTT,CASSPHLPGQGVAGELFF
TRBJ1-1,-,TRBD1,TRBV5-4,TGTGCCAGCAGCTTGGCCGGGACAGCGAACACTGAAGCTTTCTTT,CASSLAGTANTEAFF